This T cell receptor beta chain appears in the sequencing data of a study of blood T cell repertoires in COVID-19 (dated by TCRdb to the early 2020s). Broadly, across the study: Samples covering the acute and convalescent phases of COVID-19 were provided by collaborators in the United States, Italy and Spain. The prospective study material was composed of cDNA or gDNA derived from T cells, B-cell-depleted T cells, or PBMCs. The dataset comprised deeply sampled blood TCRbeta repertoires from subjects exposed to, actively infected with, or recovered from COVID-19. The repertoires were made available in a free public database intended to serve as a resource for research on the immune response to SARS-CoV-2. Samples were obtained from the ongoing ImmuneRACE study (first 160 participants) and from 1,200 or so subjects provided by 6 global collaborators. A de-identified subject ID, COVID-19 status, age in years and sex were almost always included in the sample metadata. Where available, HLA class I and class II types were taken from metadata supplied by the sample provider and were not determined by assay-based typing.

Each collaborating institution followed its own protocols to collect whole blood in K2EDTA tubes. For TCRbeta analysis, collaborator samples were shipped as frozen whole blood, as isolated PBMCs, or as DNA extracted from either sample type. General findings and caveats noted by the study authors: The amount of clinical and demographic metadata varied by source and participant and was provided uncurated.

Per the germline V gene, KGHSH is the CDR1 and LQKENI is the CDR2. V sheds 5 bases and J sheds 2 bases, leaving 10 bases between their ends. From the cysteine through the phenylalanine, the CDR3 covers 13 amino acids. Here the CDR3 DNA is all that survives: 39 bases in frame from base 1. Notes on this clone: Its cognate antigen has yet to be identified. Base qualities are not at hand, and no much larger clone is one base apart.

The immunoSEQ Assay, a bias-controlled multiplex PCR, was used to amplify TCRbeta CDR3 regions from genomic DNA. As for the original processing: The number of nucleated cells in each sample was estimated by amplification of reference gene primers within the assay. To quantify the absolute abundance of each unique TCRbeta CDR3 rearrangement, sequence reads were collapsed and filtered. Productive Simpson clonality was computed per sample as the square root of Simpson's diversity index over productive rearrangements. In its TCRdb copy, this immuneACCESS table keeps in-frame sequences only and misses some clones. Where compared with another copy, unresolved V genes explain less than half of these, and the others have no known cause. From that table come the V and J calls and clone size; the DNA was used to work out D and trimming. This sample comprises approximately 220,000 clones, approximately 88% of them detected only once. 27% of the sample belongs to the ten largest clones.

The origin of this receptor is a man aged 35 to 55 with acute or convalescent COVID-19. The sequenced sample was peripheral blood. Here the chain combines TRBV18 and TRBJ2-7; possibly the D gene is TRBD2, per 5 matching bases. The nucleotide sequence reads as follows: TGTGCCAGCTCAAGTCCCGGGACCTACGAGCAGTACTTC. Translated, it reads CASSSPGTYEQYF.